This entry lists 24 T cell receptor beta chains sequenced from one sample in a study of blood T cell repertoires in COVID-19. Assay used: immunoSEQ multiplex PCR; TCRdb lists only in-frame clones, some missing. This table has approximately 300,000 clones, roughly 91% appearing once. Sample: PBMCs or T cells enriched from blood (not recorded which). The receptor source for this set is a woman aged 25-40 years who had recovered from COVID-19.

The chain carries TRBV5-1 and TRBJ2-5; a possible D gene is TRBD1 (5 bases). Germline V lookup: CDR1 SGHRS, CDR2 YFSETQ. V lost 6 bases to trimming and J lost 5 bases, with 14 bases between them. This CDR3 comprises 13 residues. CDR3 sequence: CASNSRQGETQYF. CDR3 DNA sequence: TGCGCCAGCAACAGTCGGCAGGGCGAGACCCAGTACTTC. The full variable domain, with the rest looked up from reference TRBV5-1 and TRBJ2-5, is KAGVTQTPRYLIKTRGQQVTLSCSPISGHRSVSWYQQTPGQGLQFLFEYFSETQRNKGNFPGRFSGRQFSNSRSEMNVSTLELGDSALYLCASNSRQGETQYFGPGTRLLVL.

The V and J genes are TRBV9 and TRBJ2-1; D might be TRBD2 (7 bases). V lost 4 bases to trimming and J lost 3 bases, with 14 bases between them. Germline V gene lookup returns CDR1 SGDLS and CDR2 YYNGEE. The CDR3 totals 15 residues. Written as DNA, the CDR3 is TGTGCCAGCAGCCCCGGGGGGACACTCTACAATGAGCAGTTCTTC. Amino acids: CASSPGGTLYNEQFF.

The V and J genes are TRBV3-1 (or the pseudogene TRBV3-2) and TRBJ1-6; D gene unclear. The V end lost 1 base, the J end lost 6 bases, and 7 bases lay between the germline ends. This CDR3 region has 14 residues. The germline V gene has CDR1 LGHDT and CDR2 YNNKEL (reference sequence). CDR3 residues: CASSQVRLNSPLHF. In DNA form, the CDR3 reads TGTGCCAGCAGCCAAGTCAGACTTAATTCACCCCTCCACTTT.

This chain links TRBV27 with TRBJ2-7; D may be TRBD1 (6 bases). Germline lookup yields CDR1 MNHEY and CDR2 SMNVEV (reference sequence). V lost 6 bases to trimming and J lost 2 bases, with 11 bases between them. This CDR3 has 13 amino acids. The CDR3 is CASRKQGTYEQYF. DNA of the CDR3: TGTGCCAGCAGAAAACAGGGTACCTACGAGCAGTACTTC.

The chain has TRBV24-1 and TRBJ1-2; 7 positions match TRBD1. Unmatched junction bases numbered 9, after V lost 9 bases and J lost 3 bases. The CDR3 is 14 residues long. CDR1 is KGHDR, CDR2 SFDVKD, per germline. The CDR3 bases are TGTGCCACCGCAGAGGGACAGCACGACTATGGCTACACCTTC. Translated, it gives CATAEGQHDYGYTF.

The CDR3 loop reads CASSFDRAARGYTF. For the CDR3, the DNA is TGCGCCAGCAGCTTCGACAGGGCTGCGAGGGGCTACACCTTC. The chain recombines TRBV5-1 with TRBJ1-2; TRBD1 matches 7 bases. The J segment lost 8 bases and the V segment lost 2 bases, leaving 9 bases of the junction unmatched. Germline loops: CDR1 SGHRS, CDR2 YFSETQ. The CDR3 runs 14 residues.

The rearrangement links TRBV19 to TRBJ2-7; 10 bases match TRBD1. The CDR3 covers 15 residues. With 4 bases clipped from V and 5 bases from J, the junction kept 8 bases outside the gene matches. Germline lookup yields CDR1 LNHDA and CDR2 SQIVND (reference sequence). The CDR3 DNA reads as TGTGCCAGTAGTAAGCGGGGACAGGGGTTCAACGAGCAGTACTTC. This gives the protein CASSKRGQGFNEQYF. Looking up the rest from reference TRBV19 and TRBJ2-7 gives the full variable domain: DGGITQSPKYLFRKEGQNVTLSCEQNLNHDAMYWYRQDPGQGLRLIYYSQIVNDFQKGDIAEGYSVSREKKESFPLTVTSAQKNPTAFYLCASSKRGQGFNEQYFGPGTRLTVT.

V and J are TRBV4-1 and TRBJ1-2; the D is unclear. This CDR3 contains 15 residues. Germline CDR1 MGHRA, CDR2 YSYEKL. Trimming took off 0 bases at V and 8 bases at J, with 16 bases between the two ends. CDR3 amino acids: CASSQDSPVTIGYTF. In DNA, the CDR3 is TGCGCCAGCAGCCAAGATTCGCCAGTAACAATAGGCTACACCTTC.

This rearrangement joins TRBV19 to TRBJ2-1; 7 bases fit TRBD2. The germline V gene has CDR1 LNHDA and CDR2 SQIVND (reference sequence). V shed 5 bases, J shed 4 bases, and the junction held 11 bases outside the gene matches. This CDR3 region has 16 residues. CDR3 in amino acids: CASSYSGTILYNEQFF. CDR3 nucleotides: TGTGCCAGTAGTTACTCCGGGACTATACTTTACAATGAGCAGTTCTTC.

The chain's CDR3 is CASSYDRGGTDTQYF. As DNA, the CDR3 is TGCGCCAGCAGCTACGACAGGGGGGGCACAGATACGCAGTATTTT. The chain uses TRBV5-1 and TRBJ2-3, with 9 positions matching TRBD1. Germline-derived CDR1 and CDR2 are SGHRS and YFSETQ. This CDR3 is built from 15 residues. V lost 3 bases to trimming and J lost 1 base; unmatched junction nucleotides: 3.

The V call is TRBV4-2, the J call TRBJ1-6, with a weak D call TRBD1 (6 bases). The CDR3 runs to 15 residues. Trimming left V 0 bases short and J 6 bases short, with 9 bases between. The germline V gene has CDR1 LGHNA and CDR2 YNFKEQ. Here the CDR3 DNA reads TGTGCCAGCAGCCAAGAGACAGGACTTAATTCACCCCTCCACTTT. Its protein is CASSQETGLNSPLHF.

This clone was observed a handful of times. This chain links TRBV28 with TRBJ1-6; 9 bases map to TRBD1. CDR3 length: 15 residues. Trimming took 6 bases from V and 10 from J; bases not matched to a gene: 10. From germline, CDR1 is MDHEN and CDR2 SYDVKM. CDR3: CASSPITGGRSPLHF. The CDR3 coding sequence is TGTGCCAGCAGCCCCATTACAGGGGGCAGGTCACCCCTCCACTTT.

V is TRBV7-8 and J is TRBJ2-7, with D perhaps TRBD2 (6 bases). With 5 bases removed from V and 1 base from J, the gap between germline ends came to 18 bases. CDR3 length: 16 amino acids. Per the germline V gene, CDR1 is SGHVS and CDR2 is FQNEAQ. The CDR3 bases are TGTGCCAGCAGCCCACTGGGGGGAGCAGGTTCCTACGAGCAGTACTTC. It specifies CASSPLGGAGSYEQYF.

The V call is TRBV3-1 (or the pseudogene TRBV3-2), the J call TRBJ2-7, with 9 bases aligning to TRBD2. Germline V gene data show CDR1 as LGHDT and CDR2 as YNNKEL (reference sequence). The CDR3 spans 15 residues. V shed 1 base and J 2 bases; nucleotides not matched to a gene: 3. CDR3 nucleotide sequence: TGTGCCAGCAGCCAAGGTAGCGGGAGTACCTACGAGCAGTACTTC. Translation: CASSQGSGSTYEQYF.

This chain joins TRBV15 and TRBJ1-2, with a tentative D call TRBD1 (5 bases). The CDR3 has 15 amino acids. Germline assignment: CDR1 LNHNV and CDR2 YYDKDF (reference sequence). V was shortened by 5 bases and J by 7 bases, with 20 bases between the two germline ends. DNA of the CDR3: TGTGCCACCAGCCGAGTTCAGACAGCGCCTGGTGGCTACACCTTC. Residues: CATSRVQTAPGGYTF.

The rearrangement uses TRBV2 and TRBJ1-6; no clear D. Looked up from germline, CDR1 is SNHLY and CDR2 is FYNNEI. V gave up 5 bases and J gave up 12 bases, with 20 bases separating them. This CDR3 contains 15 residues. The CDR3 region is CASSPRWGGDRPLHF. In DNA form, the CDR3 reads TGTGCCAGCAGTCCCCGCTGGGGAGGAGATCGACCCCTCCACTTT.

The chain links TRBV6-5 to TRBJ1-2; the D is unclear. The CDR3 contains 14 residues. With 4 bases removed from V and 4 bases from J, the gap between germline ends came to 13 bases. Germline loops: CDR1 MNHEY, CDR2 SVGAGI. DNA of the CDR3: TGTGCCAGCAGTTCCGAGTTTTTGCTCTATGGCTACACCTTC. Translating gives CASSSEFLLYGYTF.

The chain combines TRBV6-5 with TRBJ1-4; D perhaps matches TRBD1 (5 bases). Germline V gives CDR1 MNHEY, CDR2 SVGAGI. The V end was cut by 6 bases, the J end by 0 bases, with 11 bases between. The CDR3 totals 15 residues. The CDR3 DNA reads TGTGCCAGCAGGCCTGACAGCCCAACTAATGAAAAACTGTTTTTT. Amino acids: CASRPDSPTNEKLFF.

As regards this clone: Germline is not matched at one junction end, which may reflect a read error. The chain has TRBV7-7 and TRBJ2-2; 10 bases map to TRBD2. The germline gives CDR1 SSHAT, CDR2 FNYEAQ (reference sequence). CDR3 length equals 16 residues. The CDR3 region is CASSFLAGVDTGELFF. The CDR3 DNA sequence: TGTGCTAGCAGCTTTCTAGCGGGAGTCGACACCGGGGAGCTGTTTTTT.

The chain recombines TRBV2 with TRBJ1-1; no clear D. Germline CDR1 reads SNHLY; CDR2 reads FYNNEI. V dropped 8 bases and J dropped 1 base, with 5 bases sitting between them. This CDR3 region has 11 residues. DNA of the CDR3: TGTGCCAGCTATCGGAACACTGAAGCTTTCTTT. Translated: CASYRNTEAFF.

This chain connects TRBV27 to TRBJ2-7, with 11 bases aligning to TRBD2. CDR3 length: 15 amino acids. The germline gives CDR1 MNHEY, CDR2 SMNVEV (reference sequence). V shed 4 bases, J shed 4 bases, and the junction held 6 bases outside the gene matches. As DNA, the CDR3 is TGTGCCAGCAGTTGGGTTCCTAGCGGGAGGTACGAGCAGTACTTC. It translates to CASSWVPSGRYEQYF.

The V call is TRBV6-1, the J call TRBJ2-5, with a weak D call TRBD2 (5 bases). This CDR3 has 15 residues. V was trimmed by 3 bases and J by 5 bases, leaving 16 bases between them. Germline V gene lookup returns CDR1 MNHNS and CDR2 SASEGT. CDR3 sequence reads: CASSDTPGVGETQYF. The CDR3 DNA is TGTGCCAGCAGTGACACCCCCGGGGTCGGGGAGACCCAGTACTTC.

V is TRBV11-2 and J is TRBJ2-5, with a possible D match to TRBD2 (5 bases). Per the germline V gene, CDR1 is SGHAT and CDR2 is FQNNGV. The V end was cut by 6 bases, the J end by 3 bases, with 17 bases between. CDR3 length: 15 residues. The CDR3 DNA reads TGTGCCAGCAGGACCCCCGGGATAGGGAAAGAGACCCAGTACTTC. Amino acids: CASRTPGIGKETQYF.

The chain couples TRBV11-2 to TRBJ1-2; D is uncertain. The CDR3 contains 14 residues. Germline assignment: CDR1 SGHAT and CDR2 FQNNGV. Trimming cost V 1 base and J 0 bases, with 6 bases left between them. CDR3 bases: TGTGCCAGCAGCTTAGTTACAGCTAACTATGGCTACACCTTC. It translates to CASSLVTANYGYTF. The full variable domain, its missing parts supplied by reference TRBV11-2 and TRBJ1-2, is EAGVAQSPRYKIIEKRQSVAFWCNPISGHATLYWYQQILGQGPKLLIQFQNNGVVDDSQLPKDRFSAERLKGVDSTLKIQPAKLEDSAVYLCASSLVTANYGYTFGSGTRLTVV.